This T cell receptor beta chain emerged from a study of T cell repertoires in cytomegalovirus infection. Study-level information: The authors relied on CMV epitopes, both recently identified HLA-C-restricted and well-studied HLA-B-restricted. It was the public TCR beta signatures that indicated both CMV infection and matching HLA type.

One entry per CDR3 protein, called by TCRdb with MiXCR from the reads. The sample records 900,000 to 950,000 distinct CDR3 sequences, roughly a third being singletons. Of note for this clonotype: Antigen: not known.

Study findings and constraints: Carriage of CMV together with the relevant HLA was identifiable through cumulative public TCR beta family frequency. The ex vivo response showed dominance by HLA-C-restricted CMV-specific TCR beta clonotypes.

CDR1 MDHEN and CDR2 SYDVKM come from the germline V gene. V lost 3 bases and J 3 bases, leaving 9 bases between the germline ends. The CDR3 sequence is 15 residues long. The chain carries TRBV28 and TRBJ2-6; possible D gene TRBD2, 6 bases. This receptor was identified in a human donor in good health (CMV status not recorded). Some clones in this sample may be carry-over from other donors' samples. Sequencing used cultured CD8+ T cells from PBMCs, obtained from culture after CMV antigen stimulation. The chain's CDR3 is CASSFRGNGANVLTF. The CDR3 DNA reads as TGTGCCAGCAGTTTTCGGGGGAATGGGGCCAACGTCCTGACTTTC.